These 4 T cell receptor beta chains came from one sample sequenced in a study of OX40 agonist ivuxolimab in advanced cancers. Assay used: immunoSEQ multiplex PCR; TCRdb lists only in-frame clones, some missing. The sample lists about 83,000 clones, 70% to 85% seen once, with roughly 7.3% in the top ten. Sequencing was performed on CD4+ or CD8+ T cells sorted from blood, taken in a trial of the OX40 agonist ivuxolimab. Every receptor here comes from an adult with an advanced solid tumor such as melanoma, head and neck, liver or kidney cancer.

This sequence joins TRBV13 and TRBJ2-7, with 8 bases that match TRBD1. V was pared by 4 bases and J by 4 bases, with 6 bases of the junction left unmatched. Germline V lookup: CDR1 PRHDT, CDR2 FYEKMQ (reference sequence). The CDR3 runs to 14 residues. As DNA, the CDR3 is TGTGCCAGCAGCTCAGGGCAGGGGGCATACGAGCAGTACTTC. Amino acids: CASSSGQGAYEQYF.

This rearrangement joins TRBV18 to TRBJ2-2; D possibly matches TRBD1 or TRBD2 (5 bases each). The CDR3 contains 14 residues. Trimming removed 6 bases from V and 2 bases from J, with 10 bases in between. Germline V gene sequence: CDR1 KGHSH, CDR2 LQKENI. In DNA form, the CDR3 reads TGTGCCAGCTCGCCCGGGACCAACACCGGGGAGCTGTTTTTT. This sequence encodes CASSPGTNTGELFF.

This clone was counted once. The chain employs TRBV4-1 and TRBJ2-1, with 7 bases identical to TRBD2. This CDR3 is built from 13 residues. Per germline, CDR1 MGHRA and CDR2 YSYEKL. Trimming took 0 bases from V and 7 from J; bases not matched to a gene: 0. CDR3 region: CASSQDGGNEQFF. The CDR3 DNA reads TGCGCCAGCAGCCAAGACGGGGGGAATGAGCAGTTCTTC.

The rearrangement links TRBV5-1 to TRBJ2-1; 9 bases map to TRBD2. The V gene's germline CDR1 is SGHRS and CDR2 YFSETQ. The V gene end was trimmed by 4 bases and the J gene end by 6 bases; junction bases not matched to a gene: 14. This CDR3 has 17 residues. In nucleotides, the CDR3 is TGCGCCAGCAGCCTAACAATTGCGGGAGGGCCCGCCAATGAGCAGTTCTTC. The encoded protein is CASSLTIAGGPANEQFF.